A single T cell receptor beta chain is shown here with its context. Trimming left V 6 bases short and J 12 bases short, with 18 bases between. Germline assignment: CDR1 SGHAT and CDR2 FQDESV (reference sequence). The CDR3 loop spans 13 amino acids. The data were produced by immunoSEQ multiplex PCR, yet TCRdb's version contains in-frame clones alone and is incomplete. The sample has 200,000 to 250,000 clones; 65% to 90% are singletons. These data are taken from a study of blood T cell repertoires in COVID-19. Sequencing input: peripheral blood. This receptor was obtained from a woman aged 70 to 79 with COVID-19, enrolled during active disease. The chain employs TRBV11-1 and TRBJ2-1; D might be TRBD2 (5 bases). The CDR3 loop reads CASSSGLRPGQFF. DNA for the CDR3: TGTGCCAGCAGTAGTGGACTGCGCCCCGGGCAGTTCTTC.